This T cell receptor (beta chain) was retrieved from a study of T cell repertoires in cytomegalovirus infection (dated by TCRdb to the late 2010s). Background on the whole study: Because public TCR beta signatures pointed to carriage of CMV infection together with the matching HLA type, the HLA type of each donor mattered for the analysis.

What the work shows at the level of the full study, not this receptor alone: In both this cohort and an independent cohort of 300 to 450 donors, the cumulative frequency of public TCR beta family members distinguished carriers of CMV infection plus the relevant HLA type. In the ex vivo response, HLA-C-restricted CMV-specific TCR beta clonotypes were dominant, and in two of eight donors the single most frequent clonotype came from this HLA-C-restricted group.

This clonotype has just a few counts. Its antigen target is currently unknown. No per-base quality is available; no much larger clone lies one base away. V and J lose 5 bases and 1 base, and a span of 11 bases separates them. Measured from the cysteine to the phenylalanine, the CDR3 is 14 residues long. Solely the CDR3 DNA is kept, with 42 bases framed from the first base. The data were produced on an Illumina HiSeq 1500. TCRdb reprocessed the public reads (quality trimming at Q25 with fastp, clone calling with MiXCR) and kept in-frame beta chains. A single entry per CDR3 protein holds the most common genes and DNA from its merged rows. In all, the sample holds around 530,000 distinct CDR3 sequences, and 26% of those were seen once. The ten biggest clones cover approximately 13% of the sample.

This TCR was sampled from a human donor in good health (CMV status not recorded). Some clones in this sample may be carry-over from other donors' samples. The sequenced sample consisted of PBMCs. The rearranged segments are TRBV12-3 or TRBV12-4 and TRBJ1-1; a weak D assignment points to TRBD1 (6 bases agree). CDR3 protein: CASSGQLGNTEAFF. At the DNA level, the sequence is TGTGCCAGCAGTGGACAGCTGGGGAACACTGAAGCTTTCTTT.